A single sample gave rise to the 20 T cell receptor beta chains below, sequenced in a study of OX40 agonist ivuxolimab in advanced cancers. Repertoires were generated with immunoSEQ multiplex PCR, while TCRdb's copy carries only in-frame clones and drops some. There are 50,000 or so clones in the sample; about 89% occur only once, and roughly 28% lies in the top ten. The starting material was CD4+ or CD8+ T cells sorted from blood, obtained in a trial of the OX40 agonist ivuxolimab. The receptors here all came from an adult with an advanced solid tumor such as melanoma, head and neck, liver or kidney cancer.

The gene calls are TRBV19 and TRBJ2-1, with unresolved D. CDR1 and CDR2 from the germline V gene are LNHDA and SQIVND (reference sequence). V dropped 10 bases and J dropped 8 bases, with 18 bases sitting between them. The CDR3 contains 13 residues. CDR3 nucleotide sequence: TGTGCCACCGCGTCGCAGCTGTGGGATGAGCAGTTCTTC. Protein product: CATASQLWDEQFF.

This rearrangement joins TRBV15 to TRBJ2-7; D is uncertain. V was shortened by 6 bases and J by 0 bases, with 9 bases between the two germline ends. This CDR3 is 13 amino acids long. Germline CDR1 LNHNV, CDR2 YYDKDF (reference sequence). CDR3 residues: CATSLRNSYEQYF. CDR3 coding DNA: TGTGCCACCAGTTTGCGGAACTCCTACGAGCAGTACTTC.

The CDR3 nucleotides read TGTGCCAGCAGCGTAGTCCCGACAGTCCCAAACTATGGCTACACCTTC. It is translated as CASSVVPTVPNYGYTF. The J gene is TRBJ1-2, the V gene TRBV9, with a tentative D call TRBD1 (5 bases). CDR1 is SGDLS, CDR2 YYNGEE, per germline. The CDR3 loop spans 16 amino acids. Trimming cost V 0 bases and J 2 bases, with 14 bases left between them.

In nucleotides, the CDR3 is TGCAGCGTTGTTAACTATATGAACACTGAAGCTTTCTTT. Amino acids: CSVVNYMNTEAFF. V usage is TRBV29-1 and J usage is TRBJ1-1, with D unclear. The V end was cut by 4 bases, the J end by 0 bases, with 9 bases between. CDR1 is SQVTM, CDR2 ANQGSEA, per germline. This CDR3 has 13 amino acids.

The V and J genes are TRBV7-9 and TRBJ2-1, with TRBD1 as a possible D gene (5 bases). Trimming left V 1 base short and J 15 bases short, with 13 bases between. The length of the CDR3 is 12 residues. Per germline, CDR1 SEHNR and CDR2 FQNEAQ (reference sequence). The CDR3 spells CASSLGGSQGFF. The CDR3 region has the DNA TGTGCCAGCAGCTTAGGGGGCTCCCAGGGGTTCTTC.

The rearrangement links TRBV5-6 to TRBJ2-3; a weak D match, TRBD2 (7 bases). The CDR3 is 17 amino acids. Trimming removed 0 bases from V and 3 bases from J, with 17 bases in between. Germline lookup yields CDR1 SGHDT and CDR2 YYEEEE. The CDR3 nucleotides are TGTGCCAGCAGCTTGGCCAAGGGGGGCGGGAGAACAGATACGCAGTATTTT. The encoded protein is CASSLAKGGGRTDTQYF.

Only a few counts were recorded for this clone. J is TRBJ1-1 and V is TRBV2; unclear D gene. The CDR3 contains 10 residues. Trimming cost V 6 bases and J 8 bases, with 7 bases left between them. Per the germline V gene, CDR1 is SNHLY and CDR2 is FYNNEI. CDR3 sequence (DNA): TGTGCCAGCAGGAACAGAGAAGCTTTCTTT. Protein: CASRNREAFF.

The chain combines TRBV4-1 with TRBJ2-7; 7 bases are a match to TRBD2. Germline CDR1 is MGHRA and CDR2 is YSYEKL. This CDR3 contains 15 residues. J lost 1 base, V lost 7 bases, and 10 bases had no gene match. CDR3 in amino acids: CASTLSPSGSYEQYF. The CDR3 region has the DNA TGCGCCAGCACCCTAAGTCCTAGCGGATCCTACGAGCAGTACTTC.

V is TRBV13 and J is TRBJ1-2; 7 nucleotides match TRBD1. CDR1 is PRHDT, CDR2 FYEKMQ, per germline (reference sequence). V shed 4 bases and J 0 bases; nucleotides not matched to a gene: 5. The CDR3 contains 15 residues. CDR3 in amino acids: CASSYYGTANYGYTF. The CDR3 region has the DNA TGTGCCAGCAGCTACTATGGGACAGCTAACTATGGCTACACCTTC.

The CDR3 coding sequence is TGTGCCAGCAGCCACAACAGGGTCTGGGAAAAACTGTTTTTT. Amino acid sequence: CASSHNRVWEKLFF. The J gene is TRBJ1-4, the V gene TRBV6-5; D might be TRBD1 (6 bases). This CDR3 spans 14 amino acids. V was pared by 6 bases and J by 8 bases, with 16 bases between. From germline, CDR1 is MNHEY and CDR2 SVGAGI.

The chain has TRBV29-1 and TRBJ2-5; 7 bases match TRBD2. Trimming cost V 6 bases and J 4 bases; bases outside gene matches: 11. This CDR3 contains 14 residues. The germline V gene has CDR1 SQVTM and CDR2 ANQGSEA. This chain's CDR3 is CSVVYRGGRETQYF. Here the CDR3 DNA reads TGCAGCGTCGTTTATAGGGGAGGGCGAGAGACCCAGTACTTC.

The rearrangement uses TRBV7-6 and TRBJ2-1; D remains ambiguous. The CDR3 covers 13 residues. Germline CDR1 reads SGHVS; CDR2 reads FNYEAQ. Trimming took 1 base from V and 9 from J, leaving 10 bases between them. The CDR3 is CASSLVVSGEQFF. CDR3 in DNA: TGTGCCAGCAGCTTAGTTGTTTCGGGTGAGCAGTTCTTC. Full variable domain (missing parts from reference TRBV7-6 and TRBJ2-1): GAGVSQSPRYKVTKRGQDVALRCDPISGHVSLYWYRQALGQGPEFLTYFNYEAQQDKSGLPNDRFSAERPEGSISTLTIQRTEQRDSAMYRCASSLVVSGEQFFGPGTRLTVL.

V gene TRBV28 combines with J gene TRBJ1-2, with 7 bases lining up with TRBD1. Germline CDR1 is MDHEN and CDR2 is SYDVKM. The V segment lost 6 bases and the J segment 2 bases; nucleotides outside the gene matches: 3. The CDR3 sequence is 13 residues long. CDR3 nucleotide sequence: TGTGCCAGCAGGGAACAGGGGAACTATGGCTACACCTTC. Its protein product is CASREQGNYGYTF.

The rearrangement joins TRBV30 to TRBJ1-1; D is perhaps TRBD1 (5 bases). CDR3 length: 13 amino acids. The V end was cut by 0 bases, the J end by 1 base, with 6 bases between. Germline loops: CDR1 GTSNPN, CDR2 SVGIG (reference sequence). In DNA form, the CDR3 reads TGTGCCTGGAGTGTCGGGGCGAACACTGAAGCTTTCTTT. Translation: CAWSVGANTEAFF.

This clone occurred a few times. This chain connects TRBV7-8 to TRBJ1-1, with D maybe TRBD1 (6 bases). The length of the CDR3 is 16 residues. Looked up from germline, CDR1 is SGHVS and CDR2 is FQNEAQ. V lost 0 bases, J lost 5 bases, and 16 bases lay in between. In DNA, the CDR3 is TGTGCCAGCAGCTTAGCGCGGGCGGGGGCAGGTACTGAAGCTTTCTTT. It translates to CASSLARAGAGTEAFF.

This chain links TRBV11-2 with TRBJ2-1; TRBD2 might be the D (5 bases). The germline V and J ends were trimmed by 5 bases and 7 bases, with 18 bases remaining between them. Germline CDR1 reads SGHAT; CDR2 reads FQNNGV. This CDR3 has 15 amino acids. As DNA, the CDR3 is TGTGCCAGCAGCGGAGGAGCGTACGAGGCAAATGAGCAGTTCTTC. Protein: CASSGGAYEANEQFF.

The rearrangement joins TRBV6-1 to TRBJ2-3, with D tentatively TRBD2 (6 bases). The germline V gene encodes CDR1 MNHNS and CDR2 SASEGT. The CDR3 spans 15 residues. Trimming pared 2 bases from V and 3 bases from J, leaving 12 bases between. CDR3 sequence: CASSETAGRTDTQYF. CDR3 DNA: TGTGCCAGCAGTGAAACGGCAGGGAGGACAGATACGCAGTATTTT.

The chain uses TRBV29-1 and TRBJ1-4; TRBD1 matches 8 bases. Trimming cost V 6 bases and J 8 bases; bases outside gene matches: 17. The CDR3 is 16 residues long. The V gene's germline CDR1 is SQVTM and CDR2 ANQGSEA. The CDR3 bases are TGCAGCGTCGTGTTCTTAACAGGGGGTCTAGAGGAAAAACTGTTTTTT. This sequence encodes CSVVFLTGGLEEKLFF.

This clone was detected once. The V gene is TRBV7-3, the J gene TRBJ2-5, with 12 bases lining up with TRBD2. The germline gives CDR1 SGHTA, CDR2 FQGTGA. This CDR3 spans 15 amino acids. V gave up 8 bases and J gave up 3 bases; unmatched junction bases: 7. For the CDR3, the DNA is TGTGCCAGCGCGTTACTAGCGGGAGGCGAAGAGACCCAGTACTTC. This sequence encodes CASALLAGGEETQYF.

The chain combines TRBV19 with TRBJ2-1; TRBD1 is a possible D gene (6 bases). The CDR3 is 14 residues long. V lost 5 bases to trimming and J lost 4 bases, with 12 bases between them. From germline, CDR1 is LNHDA and CDR2 SQIVND (reference sequence). Written as DNA, the CDR3 is TGTGCCAGTAGTCCGGACAGAAGTTACAATGAGCAGTTCTTC. This translates into CASSPDRSYNEQFF.